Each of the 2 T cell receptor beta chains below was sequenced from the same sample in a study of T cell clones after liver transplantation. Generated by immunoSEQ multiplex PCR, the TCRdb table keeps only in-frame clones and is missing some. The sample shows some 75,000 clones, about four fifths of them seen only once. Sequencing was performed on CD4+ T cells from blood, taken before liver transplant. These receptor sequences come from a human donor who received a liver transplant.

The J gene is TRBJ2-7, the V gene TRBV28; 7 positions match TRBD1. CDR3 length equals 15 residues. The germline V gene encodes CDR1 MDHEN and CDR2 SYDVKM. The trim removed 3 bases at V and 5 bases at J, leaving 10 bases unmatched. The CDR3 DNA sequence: TGTGCCAGCAGTTTCGGCCCAAGAACAGGGGACGAGCAGTACTTC. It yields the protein CASSFGPRTGDEQYF.

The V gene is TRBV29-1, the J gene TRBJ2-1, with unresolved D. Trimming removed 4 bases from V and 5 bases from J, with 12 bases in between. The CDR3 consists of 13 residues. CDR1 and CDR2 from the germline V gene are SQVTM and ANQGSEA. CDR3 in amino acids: CSVGVTRDNEQFF. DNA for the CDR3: TGCAGCGTTGGAGTCACGAGAGACAATGAGCAGTTCTTC.